This T cell receptor beta chain was identified during a study of blood T cell repertoires in COVID-19. Across the study: Italy, Spain and the United States were the sources of the convalescent and acute COVID-19 samples. PBMCs, B-cell-depleted T cells, or T cells provided the cDNA or gDNA that made up the material.

This clone was recorded once. Authors' processing steps: Nucleated cell number was recorded as an estimate derived from reference gene primer amplification. Sequenced by immunoSEQ multiplex PCR; TCRdb stores in-frame clones only, minus some. That table furnishes V, J and clone size, whereas the DNA furnished D and trimming. The sample shows roughly 110,000 clones, 80% to 90% of them seen only once. The sequencing input was peripheral blood. This receptor was identified in a man aged 35 to 55 with active or convalescent COVID-19.

The CDR3 bases are TGTGCCAGCAGCGGGGACAGGTGGACCAATGAGCAGTTCTTC. Translation: CASSGDRWTNEQFF. The chain links TRBV9 to TRBJ2-1, with 8 bases matching TRBD1. Germline CDR1 and CDR2: SGDLS and YYNGEE. With V trimmed by 3 bases and J by 6 bases, 5 bases remained unmatched. The CDR3 covers 14 residues.